This T cell receptor beta chain was sequenced during a study of T cell changes during pregnancy in multiple sclerosis. TCRdb keeps only in-frame clones here, not all; method: immunoSEQ multiplex PCR. The data contain just under 60,000 clones, about 92% of them singletons. This specimen consisted of peripheral blood, obtained in the first trimester of pregnancy. The TCR comes from a female donor with multiple sclerosis, enrolled in a pregnancy study.

The CDR3: CASSPIPGYEQYF. CDR3 coding DNA: TGTGCCAGCAGCCCGATTCCAGGCTACGAGCAGTACTTC. The chain links TRBV7-3 to TRBJ2-7; D is uncertain. V lost 5 bases and J lost 3, with 11 bases in between. Germline V gives CDR1 SGHTA, CDR2 FQGTGA. This CDR3 has 13 residues.